The clone carrying this TCR beta chain has just one count. Other DNA sequences in the sample encode the same CDR3. Seattle-derived patients entered the study during active infection and were followed longitudinally. Methods used by the authors: Cell counts per sample came from amplifying reference gene primers. Profiled with immunoSEQ multiplex PCR; TCRdb holds only in-frame clones, not every one. That table is the source of V, J and clone size, and D and trimming were worked out from the DNA. The repertoire holds around 440,000 clones, with approximately 90% as singletons. V was clipped by 0 bases and J by 5 bases; unmatched bases: 4. Germline-derived CDR1 and CDR2 are SGDLS and YYNGEE. CDR3 length: 17 amino acids. This record belongs to a study of blood T cell repertoires in COVID-19. Overall study context: Samples came from the United States, Italy and Spain, spanning acute and convalescent COVID-19. T cells, B-cell-depleted T cells, or PBMCs supplied cDNA or gDNA.

Material for sequencing was peripheral blood. The gene calls are TRBV9 and TRBJ2-2; 13 bases are a match to TRBD2. The receptor's source is a woman in her 50s with COVID-19, enrolled during active disease. CDR3 DNA sequence: TGTGCCAGCAGCGTAGTTACTAGCGGGGGGGCGACCGGGGAGCTGTTTTTT. Amino acids: CASSVVTSGGATGELFF. The variable domain in full, completed from reference TRBV9 and TRBJ2-2, reads DSGVTQTPKHLITATGQRVTLRCSPRSGDLSVYWYQQSLDQGLQFLIQYYNGEERAKGNILERFSAQQFPDLHSELNLSSLELGDSALYFCASSVVTSGGATGELFFGEGSRLTVL.